These 4 T cell receptor beta chains were sequenced from one sample in a study of T cells in Graves' hyperthyroidism and ophthalmopathy. TCR beta CDR3 region amplification was performed from RNA transcripts. TCR CDR3 regions were first amplified by RT-PCR with HTBI primers. TCRdb re-called the multiplex PCR reads with MiXCR, one entry per CDR3 protein. The sample carries hundreds of thousands of distinct CDR3 sequences, about 15% recorded once. Sample: blood. The receptor set was obtained from a woman younger than 30 with Graves' hyperthyroidism.

This clonotype showed up just a few times. This chain uses TRBV20-1 with TRBJ2-5, with TRBD2 as a possible D gene (6 bases). Per the germline V gene, CDR1 is DFQATT and CDR2 is SNEGSKA (reference sequence). Trimming shortened V by 5 bases and J by 5 bases, and 18 bases separated the two germline ends. The CDR3 loop spans 14 amino acids. CDR3 sequence reads: CSAHPGLSGETQYF. CDR3 nucleotide sequence: TGCAGTGCTCATCCCGGACTATCCGGGGAGACCCAGTACTTC.

This clonotype was seen only a few times. J is TRBJ2-7 and V is TRBV20-1; 7 bases are shared with TRBD1. The CDR3 contains 14 residues. From germline, CDR1 is DFQATT and CDR2 SNEGSKA (reference sequence). V lost 0 bases, J lost 3 bases, and 5 bases stayed unmatched. The CDR3 spells CSARERGGSYEQYF. The CDR3 region has the DNA TGCAGTGCTAGAGAGCGAGGGGGCAGCTACGAGCAGTACTTC.

This clonotype came up many times. The chain uses TRBV6-2 or TRBV6-3 and TRBJ2-7, with 11 bases that match TRBD2. Germline lookup yields CDR1 MNHEY and CDR2 SVGEGT. CDR3 length: 14 residues. The trim removed 6 bases at V and 3 bases at J, leaving 4 bases unmatched. CDR3 residues: CASRHGTSGYEQYF. The CDR3 DNA sequence: TGTGCCAGCAGACACGGGACTAGCGGCTACGAGCAGTACTTC.

This clonotype was counted ten times or more. The genes are TRBV20-1 and TRBJ1-3; 7 bases align to TRBD1. This CDR3 comprises 16 residues. The germline CDR1 and CDR2 sequences are DFQATT and SNEGSKA (reference sequence). Unmatched junction bases numbered 5, after V lost 0 bases and J lost 0 bases. Here the CDR3 reads CSAREGTAYSGNTIYF. The CDR3, as DNA: TGCAGTGCTAGAGAGGGGACAGCGTACTCTGGAAACACCATATATTTT.